The 24 T cell receptor beta chains reported below all come from one sample, sequenced in a study of Tregs in tolerant kidney transplant recipients. Libraries were prepared by immunoSEQ multiplex PCR; TCRdb keeps only in-frame clonotypes and omits some of them. The sample features roughly 34,000 clones, with roughly 7.1% in its top ten. The starting material was CD8+ T cells from blood, obtained before the transplant. These receptors were collected from a human donor who received a combined kidney and bone marrow transplant.

Turning to this clone: The read comes to an end 3 residues before the CDR3 does, leaving the germline J gene to fill in the end. V is TRBV7-2 and J is TRBJ2-1; TRBD2 aligns across 11 bases. J lost 4 bases, V lost 6 bases, and 5 bases had no gene match. The germline V gene encodes CDR1 SGHTA and CDR2 FQGNSA. There are 15 residues in the CDR3. The CDR3 is CASSPTSGGYNEQFF. The CDR3 DNA, read in part, is TGTGCCAGCAGTCCTACTAGCGGGGGTTACAATGAG.

Regarding this clone: The CDR3 end lies 3 residues beyond the end of the read and is filled in from the germline J gene. The genes are TRBV14 and TRBJ2-7, with TRBD2 matching 10 bases. Germline CDR1 SGHDN, CDR2 FVKESK. V was pared by 1 base and J by 1 base, with 7 bases of the junction left unmatched. This CDR3 spans 17 amino acids. The DNA read from the CDR3 is TGTGCCAGCAGCCAAGCTTCACTAGCGGGACTGTCCTACGAG. Translated: CASSQASLAGLSYE. The CDR3 as a whole reads CASSQASLAGLSYEQYF.

Regarding this clone: The read ends 3 residues early relative to the CDR3; the germline J gene fills the gap. The chain uses TRBV13 and TRBJ1-1, with D tentatively TRBD1 (5 bases). The CDR3 is 14 residues long. Germline lookup yields CDR1 PRHDT and CDR2 FYEKMQ (reference sequence). V shed 4 bases and J shed 4 bases, with 13 bases lying between them. The sequenced part of the CDR3 DNA is TGTGCCAGCAGCTCCGGGACGGGGGGCACTGAA. Encoded protein: CASSSGTGGTE. The full CDR3 is CASSSGTGGTEAFF.

As to this clone: The read terminates 3 residues before the CDR3 end, so the remaining end is supplied by the germline J gene. The V call is TRBV7-8, the J call TRBJ1-4; a weak D match, TRBD1 (6 bases). The CDR3 totals 14 residues. Trimming cost V 3 bases and J 7 bases, with 12 bases left between them. Germline lookup yields CDR1 SGHVS and CDR2 FQNEAQ. CDR3 region: CASSFGGEGEKLFF. The CDR3 DNA, read in part, is TGTGCCAGCAGCTTTGGGGGCGAGGGTGAAAAA.

Comment on this clone: The read comes to an end 3 residues before the CDR3 does, leaving the germline J gene to fill in the end. The chain recombines TRBV7-2 with TRBJ2-7; the match to TRBD2 covers 12 bases. Trimming at V came to 5 bases and at J to 1 base, leaving 3 bases not matched to a gene. From germline, CDR1 is SGHTA and CDR2 FQGNSA. The CDR3 length is 15 residues. The CDR3 is CASSPSGGESYEQYF. The CDR3 DNA, read in part, is TGTGCCAGCAGCCCTAGCGGGGGGGAATCCTACGAG.

To note about this clone: The read ends 3 residues shy of where the CDR3 ends; the end is completed using the germline J gene. The chain recombines TRBV20-1 with TRBJ1-4; a weak D match, TRBD1 (5 bases). Germline V gives CDR1 DFQATT, CDR2 SNEGSKA (reference sequence). There are 14 residues in the CDR3. Trimming removed 6 bases at V and 4 bases at J, with 15 bases between. This CDR3 is CSAQRGLGNEKLFF. The CDR3 DNA, read in part, is TGCAGTGCCCAAAGGGGCTTGGGTAATGAAAAA.

The chain's CDR3 is CASSPPGQGALNEKLFF. CDR3 DNA, as far as it was read: TGTGCCAGCAGCCCTCCGGGACAGGGGGCGCTCAATGAAAAA. The chain joins TRBV13 to TRBJ1-4, with 12 bases that match TRBD1. The observed sequence ends 3 residues before the CDR3 terminus, with the missing tail filled in from the germline J gene. V was pared by 5 bases and J by 5 bases, with 9 bases of the junction left unmatched. CDR1 is PRHDT, CDR2 FYEKMQ, per germline (reference sequence). This CDR3 is 17 amino acids long.

In the case of this clone: The missing CDR3 end, 3 residues past where the read stops, is filled in from the germline J gene. This chain joins TRBV2 and TRBJ1-1, with TRBD1 as a possible D gene (6 bases). This CDR3 comprises 13 residues. V was cut by 6 bases and J by 7 bases, with 15 bases left in between. Per germline, CDR1 SNHLY and CDR2 FYNNEI. This chain's CDR3 is CASRDSDVGEAFF. Incomplete CDR3 DNA: TGTGCCAGCAGGGACAGCGACGTAGGTGAA.

The CDR3 region is CANRSGLAGGTYNEQFF. The sequenced part of the CDR3 DNA is TGTGCCAACCGTTCAGGACTAGCGGGAGGAACCTACAATGAG. The chain couples TRBV14 to TRBJ2-1, with 14 bases matching TRBD2. The read terminates 3 residues ahead of where the CDR3 ends, so the germline J gene completes it. The CDR3 spans 17 residues. After removal of 10 bases from V and 2 bases from J, the junction contained 10 bases not matched to a gene. Germline V gene lookup returns CDR1 SGHDN and CDR2 FVKESK.

In regard to this clone: The CDR3 extends 3 residues past the end of the read, so its final part is completed from the germline J gene. The chain employs TRBV6-1 and TRBJ2-1; D is possibly TRBD1 (5 bases). The CDR3 is 15 residues long. The V gene lost 4 bases and the J gene lost 5 bases, with 15 bases spanning the gap. Germline CDR1 is MNHNS and CDR2 is SASEGT. The covered CDR3 bases are TGTGCCAGCAGTGCCCCTAGGGGCGTCGACAATGAG. Translating it yields CASSAPRGVDNE. The CDR3 in its entirety is CASSAPRGVDNEQFF.

The CDR3 spells CAGGGGKDGYTF. Incomplete CDR3 DNA: TGTGCCGGAGGGGGCGGCAAGGATGGC. V gene TRBV7-6 combines with J gene TRBJ1-2, with 7 bases identical to TRBD1. With the read ending 3 residues before the CDR3 end, the germline J gene is used to fill in that end. Per germline, CDR1 SGHVS and CDR2 FNYEAQ. V was pared by 11 bases and J by 6 bases, with 9 bases of the junction left unmatched. The CDR3 is 12 amino acids.

A note on this clone: The read ends 3 residues before the CDR3 terminus; that terminus is restored from the germline J gene. The rearrangement links TRBV6-2 or TRBV6-3 to TRBJ1-4; D call uncertain. This CDR3 has 12 residues. Trimming cost V 8 bases and J 8 bases, with 12 bases left between them. The germline V gene has CDR1 MNHEY and CDR2 SVGEGT. The sequenced part of the CDR3 DNA is TGTGCCAGCCCCAGGACTGGCGAAAAA. Its translation: CASPRTGEK. The CDR3, in full, reads CASPRTGEKLFF.

Comments on this clone: The sequence runs out 3 residues before the end of the CDR3; the remainder is reconstructed from the germline J gene. The chain links TRBV2 to TRBJ2-2; D perhaps matches TRBD1 (5 bases). Between the trimmed V and J ends, which lost 2 bases and 0 bases, there was a span of 10 bases. Germline CDR1 SNHLY, CDR2 FYNNEI. The CDR3 is made up of 16 amino acids. Partial CDR3 DNA: TGTGCCAGCAGTGAATCGAGACAGACGAACACCGGGGAG. Protein product: CASSESRQTNTGE. The CDR3 as a whole reads CASSESRQTNTGELFF.

With regard to this clone: The read ends 3 residues before the CDR3 terminus; that terminus is restored from the germline J gene. The chain has TRBV19 and TRBJ1-2; TRBD1 matches at 9 bases. Germline V CDR1 and CDR2: LNHDA, SQIVND (reference sequence). Trimming cost V 7 bases and J 0 bases; bases outside gene matches: 3. CDR3 size: 14 residues. The CDR3 loop reads CASKRTGANYGYTF. CDR3 DNA (partial): TGTGCCAGTAAGAGGACAGGGGCTAACTATGGC.

Concerning this clone itself: The CDR3 end is not reached by the read, which stops 3 residues before it; the germline J gene fills it in. This chain links TRBV11-2 with TRBJ1-4; perhaps TRBD1 as D (6 bases). Germline V gene lookup returns CDR1 SGHAT and CDR2 FQNNGV. This CDR3 comprises 15 residues. The CDR3 DNA, read in part, is TGTGCCAGCAGCCTACAGGGTAAAGTCGATGGGAAA. Its protein is CASSLQGKVDGK. The complete CDR3 sequence is CASSLQGKVDGKLFF.

For this clone: The DNA ends 3 residues before the CDR3 does, and the rest of the CDR3 is filled in from the germline J gene. The genes are TRBV5-1 and TRBJ1-1, with TRBD1 identical over 10 bases. In germline, CDR1 is SGHRS, CDR2 YFSETQ. There are 15 residues in the CDR3. The trim removed 4 bases at V and 4 bases at J, leaving 7 bases unmatched. CDR3 bases read: TGCGCCAGCAGCAATCTTTGGACAGGGGGCACTGAA. It encodes CASSNLWTGGTE. The CDR3 reads in full as CASSNLWTGGTEAFF.

Concerning this clone: Read coverage stops 3 residues before the CDR3 terminus; the germline J gene supplies the remainder. The rearrangement joins TRBV19 to TRBJ2-1, with TRBD2 matching 14 bases. Germline V gene data show CDR1 as LNHDA and CDR2 as SQIVND (reference sequence). This CDR3 region has 17 residues. V dropped 8 bases and J dropped 5; count of bases not matched to a gene: 11. Partial CDR3 DNA: TGTGCCAGTCGTCCCGGGACTAGCGGGGGTCTAGACAATGAG. Its translation: CASRPGTSGGLDNE. The CDR3, in full, reads CASRPGTSGGLDNEQFF.

For this clone: The read gets to within 3 residues of the CDR3 end, and the germline J gene fills in the rest. This rearrangement joins TRBV19 to TRBJ2-7; D perhaps matches TRBD1 (6 bases). In germline, CDR1 is LNHDA, CDR2 SQIVND (reference sequence). Trimming cost V 3 bases and J 3 bases, with 12 bases left between them. This CDR3 has 14 amino acids. The sequenced part of the CDR3 DNA is TGTGCCAGTAGTATTCGAGGACAGAGCTACGAG. It encodes CASSIRGQSYE. In full, the CDR3 is CASSIRGQSYEQYF.

In the case of this clone: The read halts 3 residues ahead of the CDR3 end, with the missing end drawn from the germline J gene. This chain links TRBV23-1 with TRBJ1-1; 12 bases agree with TRBD1. TRBV23-1 is an ORF, with its function uncertain. V was clipped by 10 bases and J by 4 bases; unmatched bases: 13. The CDR3 runs 16 residues. CDR3 sequence reads: CATERGTGGGGTEAFF. CDR3 DNA (partial): TGCGCCACCGAGAGAGGGACAGGGGGCGGTGGCACTGAA.

Remarks on this clone: The read is 3 residues too short to cover the CDR3 end, so that end is filled in from the germline J gene. V usage is TRBV19 and J usage is TRBJ2-3; 7 positions agree with TRBD2. The trim removed 6 bases at V and 0 bases at J, leaving 9 bases unmatched. The CDR3 totals 16 residues. Germline V gives CDR1 LNHDA, CDR2 SQIVND (reference sequence). The covered CDR3 bases are TGTGCCAGTAGAGAGACTAGCAGATCTAGCACAGATACG. Its translation is CASRETSRSSTDT. The full CDR3 protein is CASRETSRSSTDTQYF. Combining the CDR3 with reference TRBV19 and TRBJ2-3 gives the whole variable domain DGGITQSPKYLFRKEGQNVTLSCEQNLNHDAMYWYRQDPGQGLRLIYYSQIVNDFQKGDIAEGYSVSREKKESFPLTVTSAQKNPTAFYLCASRETSRSSTDTQYFGPGTRLTVL.

On this clone: The CDR3 end is not reached by the read, which stops 3 residues before it; the germline J gene fills it in. The gene calls are TRBV13 and TRBJ2-1, with 8 positions matching TRBD2. The V gene's germline CDR1 is PRHDT and CDR2 FYEKMQ (reference sequence). This CDR3 contains 16 residues. The V segment lost 5 bases and the J segment 3 bases; nucleotides outside the gene matches: 9. The covered CDR3 bases are TGTGCCAGCAGCCCACGATTTAGCGGGAACTACAATGAG. It codes for CASSPRFSGNYNE. The whole CDR3 sequence reads CASSPRFSGNYNEQFF. The full variable domain, with the rest looked up from reference TRBV13 and TRBJ2-1, is AAGVIQSPRHLIKEKRETATLKCYPIPRHDTVYWYQQGPGQDPQFLISFYEKMQSDKGSIPDRFSAQQFSDYHSELNMSSLELGDSALYFCASSPRFSGNYNEQFFGPGTRLTVL.

Note on this clone: The CDR3 end is not reached by the read, which stops 3 residues before it; the germline J gene fills it in. The rearrangement joins TRBV5-1 to TRBJ1-1, with D uncertain. Trimming left V 4 bases short and J 3 bases short, with 13 bases between. From germline, CDR1 is SGHRS and CDR2 YFSETQ. This CDR3 is 14 amino acids long. The DNA read from the CDR3 is TGCGCCAGCAGCCCTTATTTAAGGGACACTGAA. Protein: CASSPYLRDTE. The CDR3 reads in full as CASSPYLRDTEAFF.

As to this clone: The read is 3 residues too short to cover the CDR3 end, so that end is filled in from the germline J gene. The chain combines TRBV10-2 with TRBJ2-7, with D possibly matching TRBD2 (6 bases). This CDR3 contains 15 residues. V was pared by 6 bases and J by 3 bases, with 18 bases between. Germline V gene lookup returns CDR1 WSHSY and CDR2 SAAADI. CDR3 DNA (partial): TGCGCCAGCAGACAGAGCGGGTCTTTTTTCTACGAG. It encodes CASRQSGSFFYE. The whole CDR3 is CASRQSGSFFYEQYF.

As concerns this clone: Sequencing ends 3 residues short of the CDR3 end; the germline J gene provides the rest. The chain employs TRBV30 and TRBJ1-1, with 8 bases identical to TRBD1. The CDR3 sequence is 14 residues long. Trimming cost V 6 bases and J 4 bases; bases outside gene matches: 10. Germline V gene lookup returns CDR1 GTSNPN and CDR2 SVGIG (reference sequence). The CDR3 bases that were read are TGTGCCTGCCTTTTGACAGGGGAAGGCACTGAA. It is translated as CACLLTGEGTE. The full CDR3 protein reads CACLLTGEGTEAFF.